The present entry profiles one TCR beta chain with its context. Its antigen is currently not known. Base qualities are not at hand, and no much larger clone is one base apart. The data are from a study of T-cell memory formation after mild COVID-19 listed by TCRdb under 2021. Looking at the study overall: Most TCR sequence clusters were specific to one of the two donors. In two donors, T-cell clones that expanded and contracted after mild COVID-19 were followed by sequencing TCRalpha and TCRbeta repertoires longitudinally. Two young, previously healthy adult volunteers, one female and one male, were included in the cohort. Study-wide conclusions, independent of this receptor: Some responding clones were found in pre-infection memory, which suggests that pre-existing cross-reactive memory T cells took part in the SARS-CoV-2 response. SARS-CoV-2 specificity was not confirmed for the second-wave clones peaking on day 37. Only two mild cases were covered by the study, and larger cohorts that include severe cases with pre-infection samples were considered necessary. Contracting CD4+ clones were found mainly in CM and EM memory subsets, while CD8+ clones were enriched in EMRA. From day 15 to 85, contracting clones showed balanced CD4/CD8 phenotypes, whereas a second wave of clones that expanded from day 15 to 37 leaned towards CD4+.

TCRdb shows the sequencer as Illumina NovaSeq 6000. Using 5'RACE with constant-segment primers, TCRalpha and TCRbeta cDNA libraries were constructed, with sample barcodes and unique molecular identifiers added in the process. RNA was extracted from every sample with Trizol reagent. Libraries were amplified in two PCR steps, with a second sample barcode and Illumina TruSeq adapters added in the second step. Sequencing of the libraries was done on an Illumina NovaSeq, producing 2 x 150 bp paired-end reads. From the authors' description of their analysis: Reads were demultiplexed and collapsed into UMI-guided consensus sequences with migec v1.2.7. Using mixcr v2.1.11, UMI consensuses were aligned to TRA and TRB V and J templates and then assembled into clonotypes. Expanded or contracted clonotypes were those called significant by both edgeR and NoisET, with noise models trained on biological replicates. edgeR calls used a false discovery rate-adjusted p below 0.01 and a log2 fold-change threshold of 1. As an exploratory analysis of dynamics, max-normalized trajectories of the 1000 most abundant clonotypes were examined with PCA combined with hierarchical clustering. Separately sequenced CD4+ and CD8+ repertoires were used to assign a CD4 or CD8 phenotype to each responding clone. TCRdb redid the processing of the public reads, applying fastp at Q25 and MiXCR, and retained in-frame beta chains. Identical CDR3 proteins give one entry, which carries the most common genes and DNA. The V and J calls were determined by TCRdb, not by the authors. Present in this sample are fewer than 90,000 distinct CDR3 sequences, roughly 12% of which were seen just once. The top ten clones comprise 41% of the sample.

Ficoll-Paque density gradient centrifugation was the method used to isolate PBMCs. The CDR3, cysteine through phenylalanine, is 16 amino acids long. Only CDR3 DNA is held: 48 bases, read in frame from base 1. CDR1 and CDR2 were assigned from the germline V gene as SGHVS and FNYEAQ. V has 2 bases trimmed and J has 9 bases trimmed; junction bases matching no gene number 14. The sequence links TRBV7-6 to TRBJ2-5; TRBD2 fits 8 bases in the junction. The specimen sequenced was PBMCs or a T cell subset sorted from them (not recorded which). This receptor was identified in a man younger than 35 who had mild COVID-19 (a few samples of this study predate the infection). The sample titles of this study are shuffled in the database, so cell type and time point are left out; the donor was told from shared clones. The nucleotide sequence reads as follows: TGTGCCAGCAGCTTATCCAGCGGGGGTGCCCAACGGGCCCAGTACTTC. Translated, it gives CASSLSSGGAQRAQYF.